This T cell receptor beta chain is from a study of CD8+CD57+ T cells in acquired aplastic anemia. About the study: Sorted CD4+ plus CD8+ cells gave DNA averaging about 3 ug.

The V and J ends lost 6 bases and 9 bases, in that order; junction bases with no gene match: 12. The CDR3 is 15 amino acids. CDR1 MNHEY and CDR2 SVGEGT come from the germline V gene. It was genomic DNA that served as the template for profiling TCR beta VDJ and CDR3. MiXCR, run by TCRdb on the reads, gives a single entry per CDR3 protein. The sample contains 150,000 to 200,000 distinct CDR3 sequences, 64% of which appear only once. Sequenced sample: sorted CD4+, CD8+, or CD8+CD57+ T cells (not recorded which) from PBMCs. This sequence was found in a human donor with severe aplastic anemia or a healthy control (not recorded which). The V call is TRBV6-2 or TRBV6-3, the J call TRBJ2-1; 9 bases are shared with TRBD2. The CDR3 loop is CASSHVSGGRGEQFF. CDR3 in DNA: TGTGCCAGCAGCCACGTTAGCGGGGGCCGGGGTGAGCAGTTCTTC.